A single sample gave rise to the 29 T cell receptor beta chains below, sequenced in a study of blood T cell repertoires in COVID-19. Sequenced by immunoSEQ multiplex PCR; TCRdb stores in-frame clones only, minus some. The table includes more than 95,000 clones, roughly four fifths detected once. The sequencing sample was made of peripheral blood. The origin of the receptors is an elderly woman with active or convalescent COVID-19.

This clone showed up just a few times. V gene TRBV7-2 combines with J gene TRBJ1-1; D is perhaps TRBD1 (6 bases). The CDR3 runs to 13 residues. V lost 2 bases, J lost 5 bases, and 9 bases lay in between. Germline V gene lookup returns CDR1 SGHTA and CDR2 FQGNSA. The DNA for the CDR3 is TGTGCCAGCAGCTTAATGGGGGCTACTGAAGCTTTCTTT. Residues: CASSLMGATEAFF.

The sample holds a few counts of this clone. V gene TRBV6-5 combines with J gene TRBJ2-2, with D possibly being TRBD1 (5 bases). The CDR3 is 13 residues long. CDR1 and CDR2 (germline): MNHEY, SVGAGI. Trimming shortened V by 6 bases and J by 6 bases, and 11 bases separated the two germline ends. DNA of the CDR3: TGTGCCAGCAGAAAAGACAGTCCCGGGGAGCTGTTTTTT. This codes for CASRKDSPGELFF.

This rearrangement joins TRBV9 to TRBJ2-1; 8 nucleotides agree with TRBD1. Germline lookup yields CDR1 SGDLS and CDR2 YYNGEE. The CDR3 covers 16 residues. The V and J ends lost 4 bases and 7 bases, in that order; junction bases with no gene match: 13. The CDR3 loop is CASSFTGQGGLNEQFF. The CDR3 DNA reads TGTGCCAGCAGCTTCACCGGACAGGGAGGATTGAATGAGCAGTTCTTC.

This chain uses TRBV5-4 with TRBJ1-6; D not resolved. Germline CDR1 SGHNT, CDR2 YYREEE (reference sequence). Trimming took off 3 bases at V and 10 bases at J, with 8 bases between the two ends. This CDR3 has 12 amino acids. CDR3 amino acids: CASSSAGSPLHF. CDR3 DNA: TGTGCCAGCAGCTCGGCGGGGTCACCCCTCCACTTT.

V gene TRBV19 combines with J gene TRBJ1-5; a weak D match, TRBD1 (6 bases). V lost 4 bases, J lost 4 bases, and 14 bases lay in between. The germline V gene has CDR1 LNHDA and CDR2 SQIVND (reference sequence). This CDR3 spans 15 amino acids. DNA for the CDR3: TGTGCCAGTAGTACACAGGGAAATGGAAATCAGCCCCAGCATTTT. Protein: CASSTQGNGNQPQHF.

The gene calls are TRBV19 and TRBJ2-1, with 7 bases aligning to TRBD2. The V segment lost 6 bases and the J segment 5 bases; nucleotides outside the gene matches: 7. Germline assignment: CDR1 LNHDA and CDR2 SQIVND (reference sequence). The CDR3 is made up of 14 amino acids. CDR3 sequence (DNA): TGTGCCAGTAGGGTCATGGGGGGGGACAATGAGCAGTTCTTC. Translated: CASRVMGGDNEQFF.

The V and J genes are TRBV9 and TRBJ2-2, with 9 bases identical to TRBD2. CDR3 length: 17 amino acids. V was clipped by 4 bases and J by 0 bases; unmatched bases: 7. Germline CDR1 SGDLS, CDR2 YYNGEE. This chain's CDR3 is CASSPTSGTANTGELFF. The CDR3 DNA reads TGTGCCAGCAGCCCGACTAGCGGAACCGCGAACACCGGGGAGCTGTTTTTT.

This clone was recorded only once. The chain has TRBV28 and TRBJ1-3; no clear D. The CDR3 sequence is 14 residues long. In germline, CDR1 is MDHEN, CDR2 SYDVKM. Trimming cost V 6 bases and J 2 bases, with 11 bases left between them. The CDR3 DNA is TGTGCCAGCAGCTTTGGCAATACTGGAAACACCATATATTTT. As protein: CASSFGNTGNTIYF.

V and J are TRBV28 and TRBJ1-5; a possible D gene is TRBD1 (5 bases). Trimming stripped 7 bases from V and 7 bases from J, with 26 bases between. The germline V gene has CDR1 MDHEN and CDR2 SYDVKM. The CDR3 loop spans 17 amino acids. CDR3 sequence reads: CASMMGGRGSSHQPQHF. The CDR3 nucleotides are TGTGCCAGCATGATGGGGGGTCGGGGATCGTCCCACCAGCCCCAGCATTTT.

The sample holds a few counts of this clone. The rearrangement uses TRBV28 and TRBJ1-6; possible D gene TRBD1, 6 bases. The V end lost 7 bases, the J end lost 6 bases, and 13 bases lay between the germline ends. This CDR3 contains 14 residues. The V gene's germline CDR1 is MDHEN and CDR2 SYDVKM. CDR3 amino acids: CASNSQGSNSPLHF. Written as DNA, the CDR3 is TGTGCCAGCAACTCCCAGGGGTCTAATTCACCCCTCCACTTT.

The gene calls are TRBV27 and TRBJ1-6; TRBD1 is a possible D gene (5 bases). The CDR3 loop spans 13 amino acids. Germline CDR1 reads MNHEY; CDR2 reads SMNVEV (reference sequence). Trimming shortened V by 3 bases and J by 10 bases, and 10 bases separated the two germline ends. This CDR3 reads CASSFSGNSPLHF. The DNA for the CDR3 is TGTGCCAGCAGTTTTTCAGGGAACTCACCCCTCCACTTT.

V gene TRBV5-5 combines with J gene TRBJ1-6; possibly TRBD1 for D (6 bases). The V and J ends lost 4 bases and 7 bases respectively, with 15 bases between them. Germline CDR1 SGHKS, CDR2 YYEKEE (reference sequence). The CDR3 is made up of 15 amino acids. CDR3 bases: TGTGCCAGCAGCCAACCGGGACAAGGAAATTCACCCCTCCACTTT. Translating it yields CASSQPGQGNSPLHF.

V usage is TRBV5-4 and J usage is TRBJ1-1; 8 positions agree with TRBD1. The CDR3 is 14 residues long. V shed 3 bases, J shed 1 base, and the junction held 2 bases outside the gene matches. Germline V CDR1 and CDR2: SGHNT, YYREEE (reference sequence). This CDR3 is CASSSGGPNTEAFF. The DNA of the CDR3 is TGTGCCAGCAGCTCAGGGGGCCCGAACACTGAAGCTTTCTTT.

The chain links TRBV6-1 to TRBJ1-6; D remains ambiguous. This CDR3 has 13 residues. Trimming removed 0 bases at V and 16 bases at J, with 13 bases between. Germline V gives CDR1 MNHNS, CDR2 SASEGT. Here the CDR3 reads CASSEAPGEGLHF. In DNA, the CDR3 is TGTGCCAGCAGTGAAGCGCCAGGAGAGGGACTCCACTTT.

The J gene is TRBJ1-6, the V gene TRBV5-1, with D hard to call. Germline V gene lookup returns CDR1 SGHRS and CDR2 YFSETQ. The CDR3 spans 15 residues. Trimming removed 4 bases at V and 7 bases at J, with 15 bases between. The CDR3 region is CASSMNSSPNSPLHF. The CDR3 region has the DNA TGCGCCAGCAGCATGAACAGTTCGCCGAATTCACCCCTCCACTTT.

The chain joins TRBV30 to TRBJ1-3; 9 nucleotides line up with TRBD1. CDR1 and CDR2 from the germline V gene are GTSNPN and SVGIG (reference sequence). J was trimmed by 0 bases and V by 5 bases; bases with no gene match: 2. This CDR3 has 14 residues. In DNA, the CDR3 is TGTGCCTGGGGACAGGGGTTCTCTGGAAACACCATATATTTT. Protein: CAWGQGFSGNTIYF.

This chain links TRBV9 with TRBJ1-1; D is possibly TRBD1 (5 bases). The CDR3 has 16 amino acids. Between the trimmed V and J ends, which lost 5 bases and 1 base, there was a span of 18 bases. Looked up from germline, CDR1 is SGDLS and CDR2 is YYNGEE. Here the CDR3 reads CASSVRDSLPNTEAFF. CDR3 nucleotide sequence: TGTGCCAGCAGTGTCCGGGACTCCCTACCGAACACTGAAGCTTTCTTT.

This clone has just a few counts. The chain is built from TRBV10-3 and TRBJ2-3, with 11 bases identical to TRBD1. CDR3 length: 16 amino acids. V was clipped by 5 bases and J by 6 bases; unmatched bases: 10. Looked up from germline, CDR1 is ENHRY and CDR2 is SYGVKD. The CDR3 DNA is TGTGCCATCAGTTCCCGGACAGGGGGCGGGTGGGATACGCAGTATTTT. Its protein is CAISSRTGGGWDTQYF.

This clone occurred many times. The J gene is TRBJ1-1, the V gene TRBV7-9; D remains ambiguous. The CDR3 extends over 12 amino acids. Trimming removed 2 bases from V and 6 bases from J, with 7 bases in between. Germline lookup yields CDR1 SEHNR and CDR2 FQNEAQ (reference sequence). The CDR3: CASSLLSSEAFF. CDR3 DNA sequence: TGTGCCAGCAGCTTATTGAGTTCTGAAGCTTTCTTT. Drawing the rest from reference TRBV7-9 and TRBJ1-1, the complete variable domain is DTGVSQNPRHKITKRGQNVTFRCDPISEHNRLYWYRQTLGQGPEFLTYFQNEAQLEKSRLLSDRFSAERPKGSFSTLEIQRTEQGDSAMYLCASSLLSSEAFFGQGTRLTVV.

In this sample, this clone turned up a few times. The rearrangement uses TRBV2 and TRBJ2-7; D possibly corresponds to TRBD1 (5 bases). Germline V gene sequence: CDR1 SNHLY, CDR2 FYNNEI. The V gene lost 8 bases and the J gene lost 0 bases, with 5 bases spanning the gap. The CDR3 length is 11 residues. CDR3 in DNA: TGTGCCAGCGACAGCTCCTACGAGCAGTACTTC. This gives the protein CASDSSYEQYF.

The CDR3: CASSVIATNEKLFF. The CDR3 DNA is TGTGCCAGCAGCGTAATTGCAACTAATGAAAAACTGTTTTTT. V gene TRBV11-2 combines with J gene TRBJ1-4; unclear D gene. The germline CDR1 and CDR2 sequences are SGHAT and FQNNGV. Between the trimmed V and J ends, which lost 5 bases and 0 bases, there was a span of 7 bases. The CDR3 totals 14 residues.

The chain carries TRBV5-4 and TRBJ2-7; 9 nucleotides match TRBD2. CDR1 and CDR2 (germline): SGHNT, YYREEE (reference sequence). CDR3 length: 16 amino acids. V lost 2 bases, J lost 5 bases, and 11 bases stayed unmatched. The CDR3 reads CASSFGGGRAIHEQYF. In DNA, the CDR3 is TGTGCCAGCAGCTTTGGAGGCGGGAGGGCCATCCACGAGCAGTACTTC.

J is TRBJ1-2 and V is TRBV5-1, with TRBD1 identical over 7 bases. After removal of 0 bases from V and 8 bases from J, the junction contained 10 bases not matched to a gene. This CDR3 has 15 residues. Germline V gene lookup returns CDR1 SGHRS and CDR2 YFSETQ. CDR3 loop: CASSLADRQGGGYTF. The CDR3 DNA reads as TGCGCCAGCAGCTTGGCCGATCGACAGGGCGGCGGCTACACCTTC.

The chain employs TRBV5-6 and TRBJ1-2, with 11 bases aligning to TRBD1. After removal of 3 bases from V and 4 bases from J, the junction contained 2 bases not matched to a gene. The length of the CDR3 is 14 residues. CDR1 SGHDT and CDR2 YYEEEE come from the germline V gene. Here the CDR3 reads CASSSGTGGYGYTF. The CDR3 DNA reads as TGTGCCAGCAGCTCCGGGACAGGGGGCTATGGCTACACCTTC.

The chain has TRBV18 and TRBJ2-1, with 9 nucleotides matching TRBD2. V was clipped by 5 bases and J by 9 bases; unmatched bases: 8. The germline V gene encodes CDR1 KGHSH and CDR2 LQKENI. This CDR3 is built from 14 residues. The CDR3 loop is CASSSRLAVGEQFF. The CDR3 DNA reads as TGTGCCAGCTCATCCCGACTAGCGGTTGGTGAGCAGTTCTTC.

About this clone itself: This sample also contains other DNA sequences that code for the same CDR3. The genes are TRBV5-1 and TRBJ1-5, with TRBD1 identical over 10 bases. Trimming removed 0 bases from V and 4 bases from J; junction bases left unmatched: 1. CDR1 is SGHRS, CDR2 YFSETQ, per germline. The CDR3 has 15 residues. The CDR3 sequence is CASSLGTGGNQPQHF. CDR3 DNA: TGCGCCAGCAGCTTGGGGACAGGGGGTAATCAGCCCCAGCATTTT.

The chain couples TRBV23-1 to TRBJ2-1; D gene uncertain. TRBV23-1 is assigned to the ORF class and has an uncertain function. V shed 2 bases and J shed 10 bases, with 9 bases lying between them. The CDR3 extends over 12 amino acids. Written as DNA, the CDR3 is TGCGCCAGCAGTCAACCCCCCTACGAGCAGTTCTTC. The encoded protein is CASSQPPYEQFF.

The chain uses TRBV19 and TRBJ2-7, with no clear D. This CDR3 region has 14 residues. Germline CDR1 LNHDA, CDR2 SQIVND (reference sequence). With 1 base removed from V and 1 base from J, the gap between germline ends came to 8 bases. CDR3 sequence reads: CASSIAFSSYEQYF. DNA for the CDR3: TGTGCCAGTAGTATAGCGTTCAGTTCCTACGAGCAGTACTTC.

This rearrangement joins TRBV7-2 to TRBJ2-7; D possibly corresponds to TRBD2 (6 bases). Germline CDR1 and CDR2: SGHTA and FQGNSA. Trimming left V 5 bases short and J 4 bases short, with 12 bases between. This CDR3 has 13 residues. CDR3 nucleotide sequence: TGTGCCAGCAGCCGAACTAGCCAATACGAGCAGTACTTC. This encodes CASSRTSQYEQYF.